The 5 T cell receptor beta chains reported below all come from one sample, sequenced in a study of T cells after yellow fever vaccination (dated by TCRdb to between 2018 and 2021). The treatment or condition label here, explained by the study, means: live attenuated yellow fever vaccine strain. To prepare the library, 5' RACE was applied. TCRdb lists the instrument as Illumina NovaSeq 6000. The public reads were reprocessed in TCRdb via fastp at Q25 and MiXCR, keeping in-frame beta chains. One record per CDR3 amino acid sequence lists the most common genes and DNA. This sample lists some 340,000 distinct CDR3 sequences; approximately 11% were detected once. In total, the top ten clones hold about 3% of the sample. The sequencing used CD4+ T cells sorted from PBMCs, collected 45 days after the yellow fever booster vaccination. These TCRs come from a man between 18 and 29 years old who received the YFV17D yellow fever vaccine.

This clonotype showed up many times. V usage is TRBV7-3 and J usage is TRBJ2-2; 7 bases align to TRBD2. In germline, CDR1 is SGHTA, CDR2 FQGTGA. This CDR3 spans 14 amino acids. V shed 3 bases, J shed 4 bases, and the junction held 2 bases outside the gene matches. The CDR3 nucleotides read TGTGCCAGCAGCTTTACTAGCGTCACCGGGGAGCTGTTTTTT. Amino acids: CASSFTSVTGELFF.

The rearrangement links TRBV5-1 to TRBJ1-2; TRBD1 aligns across 7 bases. The ends lost 4 bases at V and 4 bases at J; junction bases unmatched: 7. The CDR3 contains 14 residues. CDR1 SGHRS and CDR2 YFSETQ come from the germline V gene. CDR3 amino acids: CASSRGQEGYGYTF. The CDR3, as DNA: TGCGCCAGCAGCAGAGGACAGGAAGGCTATGGCTACACCTTC.

This clonotype came up many times. The chain carries TRBV4-1 and TRBJ2-1, with TRBD1 identical over 8 bases. Looked up from germline, CDR1 is MGHRA and CDR2 is YSYEKL. CDR3 size: 15 residues. J was trimmed by 3 bases and V by 4 bases; bases with no gene match: 5. This CDR3 is CASSRDRGYYNEQFF. In DNA form, the CDR3 reads TGCGCCAGCAGCCGAGACAGGGGTTACTACAATGAGCAGTTCTTC.

This rearrangement joins TRBV4-3 to TRBJ2-3; D gene uncertain. Germline loops: CDR1 LGHNA, CDR2 YSLEER. This CDR3 has 16 residues. Trimming took 0 bases from V and 5 from J, leaving 15 bases between them. This CDR3 is CASSQEVWTTEDTQYF. The CDR3 DNA is TGCGCCAGCAGCCAAGAGGTCTGGACCACCGAAGATACGCAGTATTTT.

The rearrangement joins TRBV5-1 to TRBJ2-2, with D tentatively TRBD2 (7 bases). The CDR3 is 16 residues long. V gave up 2 bases and J gave up 0 bases, with 11 bases separating them. Per germline, CDR1 SGHRS and CDR2 YFSETQ. The CDR3 protein is CASSFGGGPNTGELFF. CDR3 coding DNA: TGCGCCAGCAGCTTCGGCGGGGGCCCGAACACCGGGGAGCTGTTTTTT.